This TCR beta chain came from a study of post-analysis software for immune sequencing data (dated by TCRdb to the mid-2010s). Regarding the complete study: Relapsing-remitting, secondary progressive and progressive-relapsing multiple sclerosis were recorded as disease courses, and subtype annotation was lacking for some patients. A subset of samples was prepared in parallel using single-end sample barcoding, then pooled and co-amplified after Illumina adapter ligation. Patient repertoires were compared against roughly 11 previously published healthy control repertoires from donors aged roughly 6 to 26 years.

CDR1 and CDR2 are read off the germline V gene as SGHTA and FQGNSA. V lost 6 bases and J lost 8 bases; the stretch between them is 14 bases long. Measured from the cysteine to the phenylalanine, the CDR3 is 13 residues long. Just CDR3 DNA is preserved here, 39 bases in frame from base 1. General conclusions and limits of the study: Normalized Chao1 diversity was significantly lower in multiple sclerosis patients than controls, suggesting substantial peripheral T-cell clonal expansion. Strong co-clustering of samples prepared in the same batch was shown by direct clustering with F measure, prompting a batch-effect correction. The multiple sclerosis patient group was slightly younger than the control group. Patients showed significantly higher frequencies than controls for about five TRBV segments, among them TRBV5-6, TRBV5-1 and TRBV20-1.

The sample holds a few counts of this clonotype. Its antigen target is currently unknown. No much larger clone is present one base from it, and per-base qualities are unavailable. To demonstrate the VDJtools post-analysis software, the study profiled TCR beta repertoires from the peripheral blood of 10 to 15 young patients with multiple sclerosis. The patients with multiple sclerosis were children and adolescents between roughly 6 and 16 years of age. To prepare the library, PCR was applied. The sequencer listed for this sample is Illumina HiSeq 2500. To reduce PCR and sequencing biases, unique molecular identifiers were built into the TCR beta cDNA libraries. Per 1 to 10 million input T cells, roughly 0.5 million cDNA molecules were obtained, such that each molecule approximated one T cell. The same protocol used for the earlier healthy control dataset was applied to prepare and sequence the patient libraries. Within a given batch, samples were prepared together, multiplexed and sequenced on the same HiSeq lane. On the authors' methods: MIGEC handled the raw barcoded reads, throwing out single-read molecular identifier groups before consensus assembly and CDR3 extraction. Clonotype tables were post-analysed with VDJtools, normalizing diversity by down-sampling all datasets to the smallest sample size. In repertoire overlap clustering, CDR3 amino acid sequences, but not nucleotide sequences, were matched to correct batch-related cross-sample contamination. Using fastp at Q25 and MiXCR, TCRdb reprocessed the public reads and kept productive beta chains. Records with the same CDR3 protein are collapsed into one entry carrying the most frequent genes and DNA. The V and J calls reflect TCRdb's pipeline rather than the authors' work. This sample gives 170,000 or so distinct CDR3 sequences in total; 30% of them show up just once. Of the sample, roughly 1.6% falls within the top ten clones.

The sample was blood. Recombination linked TRBV7-2 to TRBJ2-1; a tentative D match to TRBD1 spans 6 bases. This clonotype originated in a girl between 10 and 17 years old with multiple sclerosis. The CDR3 corresponds to CASSLQGSDEQFF. The sequenced DNA is TGTGCCAGCAGTTTACAGGGATCCGATGAGCAGTTCTTC.